The 29 T cell receptor beta chains in this list originate from one sample, sequenced in a study of shared clonotypes between healthy human individuals (TCRdb year 2020). Library preparation was by the immunoSEQ multiplex PCR assay. The clones in this table, taken by TCRdb from immuneACCESS, are in-frame only. Not every clone is retained; where verified, under half of the shortfall comes from an unresolved V gene, and the cause of the rest is unknown. This sample gives roughly 2.2 million clones in total; 80% to 95% of them show up just once. 0.3% to 0.4% of the sample goes to the ten largest clones. The source material was naive CD4+ T cells from PBMCs. The cell subset or site label of this sample denotes: CD45RA+ positively selected. The receptors originated from a young man in good health. Some clones in this sample may be carry-over from other donors' samples.

The rearrangement links TRBV19 to TRBJ1-4; maybe TRBD1 (5 bases). The germline gives CDR1 LNHDA, CDR2 SQIVND (reference sequence). The CDR3 covers 15 residues. Trimming stripped 6 bases from V and 0 bases from J, with 11 bases between. The CDR3 region has the DNA TGTGCCAGTAGCGGCAGGGTTACAACTAATGAAAAACTGTTTTTT. It codes for CASSGRVTTNEKLFF. The full variable domain, completed using reference TRBV19 and TRBJ1-4, is DGGITQSPKYLFRKEGQNVTLSCEQNLNHDAMYWYRQDPGQGLRLIYYSQIVNDFQKGDIAEGYSVSREKKESFPLTVTSAQKNPTAFYLCASSGRVTTNEKLFFGSGTQLSVL.

The chain links TRBV28 to TRBJ2-7; 8 nucleotides match TRBD1. V was clipped by 4 bases and J by 0 bases; unmatched bases: 11. The CDR3 consists of 17 residues. Germline V lookup: CDR1 MDHEN, CDR2 SYDVKM. The CDR3 sequence: CASSSPGRTGSSYEQYF. The CDR3 DNA is TGTGCCAGCAGTTCGCCCGGCCGGACAGGGAGCTCCTACGAGCAGTACTTC.

The chain couples TRBV28 to TRBJ2-3; 7 nucleotides align to TRBD2. There are 14 residues in the CDR3. After removal of 5 bases from V and 4 bases from J, the junction contained 6 bases not matched to a gene. Germline CDR1 MDHEN, CDR2 SYDVKM. CDR3 sequence reads: CASSPLAGADTQYF. The DNA for the CDR3 is TGTGCCAGCAGTCCTTTGGCGGGAGCAGATACGCAGTATTTT.

V and J are TRBV28 and TRBJ1-5; D is unclear. The germline V gene encodes CDR1 MDHEN and CDR2 SYDVKM. Trimming left V 6 bases short and J 6 bases short, with 15 bases between. CDR3 length equals 14 residues. CDR3: CASRPGMMGQPQHF. CDR3 sequence (DNA): TGTGCCAGCAGACCTGGGATGATGGGTCAGCCCCAGCATTTT. The variable domain in full, with the rest retrieved from reference TRBV28 and TRBJ1-5, is DVKVTQSSRYLVKRTGEKVFLECVQDMDHENMFWYRQDPGLGLRLIYFSYDVKMKEKGDIPEGYSVSREKKERFSLILESASTNQTSMYLCASRPGMMGQPQHFGDGTRLSIL.

As to this clone: Other DNA sequences in the same sample also yield this CDR3. The V gene is TRBV5-6, the J gene TRBJ2-1, with TRBD1 matching 9 bases. V shed 3 bases, J shed 0 bases, and the junction held 4 bases outside the gene matches. CDR3 length equals 16 residues. Per the germline V gene, CDR1 is SGHDT and CDR2 is YYEEEE. For the CDR3, the DNA is TGTGCCAGCAGCTGGGGGACAGGGAGCTCCTACAATGAGCAGTTCTTC. As protein: CASSWGTGSSYNEQFF. Complete variable domain (other parts from reference TRBV5-6 and TRBJ2-1): DAGVTQSPTHLIKTRGQQVTLRCSPKSGHDTVSWYQQALGQGPQFIFQYYEEEERQRGNFPDRFSGHQFPNYSSELNVNALLLGDSALYLCASSWGTGSSYNEQFFGPGTRLTVL.

This chain links TRBV28 with TRBJ2-5; D possibly corresponds to TRBD2 (5 bases). Trimming shortened V by 2 bases and J by 5 bases, and 18 bases separated the two germline ends. The CDR3 covers 16 residues. Per germline, CDR1 MDHEN and CDR2 SYDVKM. Here the CDR3 reads CASSLKVRGSFETQYF. The CDR3 DNA follows: TGTGCCAGCAGTTTAAAGGTCCGGGGATCATTTGAGACCCAGTACTTC.

A single count supports this clone. This chain joins TRBV5-4 and TRBJ1-2; 8 nucleotides match TRBD1. Trimming cost V 0 bases and J 4 bases; bases outside gene matches: 5. CDR1 is SGHNT, CDR2 YYREEE, per germline (reference sequence). There are 15 residues in the CDR3. The DNA for the CDR3 is TGTGCCAGCAGCTTGGAAGGGACAGGCCGCTATGGCTACACCTTC. Protein product: CASSLEGTGRYGYTF. Full variable domain (remainder filled in from reference TRBV5-4 and TRBJ1-2): ETGVTQSPTHLIKTRGQQVTLRCSSQSGHNTVSWYQQALGQGPQFIFQYYREEENGRGNFPPRFSGLQFPNYSSELNVNALELDDSALYLCASSLEGTGRYGYTFGSGTRLTVV.

This chain joins TRBV7-2 and TRBJ2-1; TRBD2 matches at 7 bases. V lost 1 base and J lost 4; bases outside the gene matches: 13. Germline V CDR1 and CDR2: SGHTA, FQGNSA. The CDR3 runs 18 residues. The CDR3 DNA follows: TGTGCCAGCAGCTTAGTGGGGGTCGAGGCGGGAGTTTACAATGAGCAGTTCTTC. This codes for CASSLVGVEAGVYNEQFF.

This chain links TRBV6-5 with TRBJ2-1; maybe TRBD2 (6 bases). CDR1 is MNHEY, CDR2 SVGAGI, per germline. The V end lost 2 bases, the J end lost 0 bases, and 8 bases lay between the germline ends. CDR3 size: 15 residues. The CDR3 spells CASSYHGSSYNEQFF. The CDR3 region has the DNA TGTGCCAGCAGTTACCACGGGAGCTCCTACAATGAGCAGTTCTTC.

The chain is built from TRBV5-1 and TRBJ2-1; D gene unclear. V was cut by 1 base and J by 2 bases, with 10 bases left in between. The CDR3 runs 15 residues. The germline V gene has CDR1 SGHRS and CDR2 YFSETQ. The CDR3 region has the DNA TGCGCCAGCAGCTTGCTGGAGTGGACCTACAATGAGCAGTTCTTC. Translated, it gives CASSLLEWTYNEQFF. Supplemented by reference TRBV5-1 and TRBJ2-1, the full variable domain reads KAGVTQTPRYLIKTRGQQVTLSCSPISGHRSVSWYQQTPGQGLQFLFEYFSETQRNKGNFPGRFSGRQFSNSRSEMNVSTLELGDSALYLCASSLLEWTYNEQFFGPGTRLTVL.

The gene calls are TRBV28 and TRBJ2-1; TRBD2 matches at 8 bases. This CDR3 is built from 21 residues. V shed 5 bases, J shed 3 bases, and the junction held 24 bases outside the gene matches. CDR1 and CDR2 from the germline V gene are MDHEN and SYDVKM. The DNA of the CDR3 is TGTGCCAGCAGTCCCCGATATGGAAGTAGCGGGGCCCGACCCCTCTACAATGAGCAGTTCTTC. It is translated as CASSPRYGSSGARPLYNEQFF.

On this clone itself: Other DNA sequences from this sample encode an identical CDR3 as well. This rearrangement joins TRBV2 to TRBJ2-5; 10 bases are shared with TRBD2. Germline-derived CDR1 and CDR2 are SNHLY and FYNNEI. This CDR3 has 13 residues. The junction had 0 bases not matched to a gene; V was cut back by 4 bases and J by 4 bases. The CDR3 region has the DNA TGTGCCAGCAGTGGGACTAGCGGAGAGACCCAGTACTTC. Translated, it gives CASSGTSGETQYF.

V and J are TRBV18 and TRBJ2-3, with 10 bases identical to TRBD2. Germline values: CDR1 KGHSH, CDR2 LQKENI. The CDR3 is made up of 15 amino acids. J lost 4 bases, V lost 4 bases, and 5 bases had no gene match. CDR3 protein: CASSQAGGPPDTQYF. The CDR3 coding sequence is TGTGCCAGCTCACAAGCGGGAGGGCCCCCAGATACGCAGTATTTT.

V and J are TRBV7-2 and TRBJ2-6, with TRBD1 identical over 12 bases. CDR3 size: 18 residues. V shed 2 bases, J shed 1 base, and the junction held 3 bases outside the gene matches. Germline values: CDR1 SGHTA, CDR2 FQGNSA. DNA for the CDR3: TGTGCCAGCAGCTTAATGGGACAGGGGGCATCTGGGGCCAACGTCCTGACTTTC. Amino acid sequence: CASSLMGQGASGANVLTF.

The chain links TRBV28 to TRBJ1-4, with TRBD1 as a possible D gene (6 bases). V gave up 3 bases and J gave up 4 bases, with 15 bases separating them. There are 16 residues in the CDR3. Germline assignment: CDR1 MDHEN and CDR2 SYDVKM. The CDR3 loop is CASSLKVWGLNEKLFF. CDR3 sequence (DNA): TGTGCCAGCAGTTTGAAGGTTTGGGGGCTTAATGAAAAACTGTTTTTT.

As concerns this clone: Other nucleotide sequences in the sample specify the same CDR3. The V call is TRBV5-1, the J call TRBJ1-1, with no clear D. The germline V gene encodes CDR1 SGHRS and CDR2 YFSETQ. Trimming took off 2 bases at V and 1 base at J, with 6 bases between the two ends. The CDR3 spans 13 residues. The CDR3 sequence is CASSLGPNTEAFF. As DNA, the CDR3 is TGCGCCAGCAGCTTAGGGCCGAACACTGAAGCTTTCTTT. Looking up the rest from reference TRBV5-1 and TRBJ1-1 gives the full variable domain: KAGVTQTPRYLIKTRGQQVTLSCSPISGHRSVSWYQQTPGQGLQFLFEYFSETQRNKGNFPGRFSGRQFSNSRSEMNVSTLELGDSALYLCASSLGPNTEAFFGQGTRLTVV.

The chain employs TRBV4-2 and TRBJ1-5, with 7 bases identical to TRBD1. V gave up 1 base and J gave up 5 bases; unmatched junction bases: 8. The CDR3 is made up of 16 amino acids. Germline CDR1 LGHNA, CDR2 YNFKEQ. The CDR3 coding sequence is TGTGCCAGCAGCCAAGCGGGCTTCACAGGGGATCAGCCCCAGCATTTT. It specifies CASSQAGFTGDQPQHF.

The J gene is TRBJ2-7, the V gene TRBV5-1; D perhaps matches TRBD1 (6 bases). Deletions cut 0 bases from V and 4 bases from J, with 11 bases between. The CDR3 has 14 amino acids. Germline CDR1 is SGHRS and CDR2 is YFSETQ. The CDR3 reads CASSLGWTDYEQYF. The CDR3, as DNA: TGCGCCAGCAGCTTGGGGTGGACAGATTACGAGCAGTACTTC.

This chain connects TRBV6-5 to TRBJ2-7; D remains unclear. Between the trimmed V and J ends, which lost 4 bases and 7 bases, there was a span of 8 bases. The CDR3 runs to 11 residues. Germline CDR1 is MNHEY and CDR2 is SVGAGI. The CDR3 loop reads CASSSPLEQYF. The CDR3 bases are TGTGCCAGCAGTTCTCCCCTAGAGCAGTACTTC.

The genes are TRBV4-1 and TRBJ1-2; the D gene is possibly TRBD1 (6 bases). This CDR3 region has 16 residues. From germline, CDR1 is MGHRA and CDR2 YSYEKL. Trimming left V 1 base short and J 4 bases short, with 16 bases between. The CDR3 spells CASSQVGPGQFYGYTF. Here the CDR3 DNA reads TGCGCCAGCAGCCAAGTGGGCCCCGGACAGTTCTATGGCTACACCTTC.

V and J are TRBV7-2 and TRBJ2-3; 10 positions agree with TRBD2. The V and J ends lost 3 bases and 0 bases, in that order; junction bases with no gene match: 3. Germline V gene lookup returns CDR1 SGHTA and CDR2 FQGNSA. The CDR3 loop spans 16 amino acids. The CDR3 DNA reads as TGTGCCAGCAGCTTTAGCGGGAGGACTAGCACAGATACGCAGTATTTT. This sequence encodes CASSFSGRTSTDTQYF.

The rearrangement joins TRBV30 to TRBJ2-5; D call uncertain. TRBJ2-7 matches the DNA end more closely, so the J call is doubtful. The length of the CDR3 is 13 residues. CDR1 and CDR2 (germline): GTSNPN, SVGIG (reference sequence). Here the CDR3 DNA reads TGTGCCGGGTCCGGTGGACGCTCCTACGAGCAGTACTTC. Its translation: CAGSGGRSYEQYF.

This clone was counted a single time. The chain carries TRBV7-9 and TRBJ2-3; 13 bases align to TRBD2. Germline V gene lookup returns CDR1 SEHNR and CDR2 FQNEAQ (reference sequence). The trim removed 8 bases at V and 6 bases at J, leaving 11 bases unmatched. This CDR3 comprises 16 residues. In DNA form, the CDR3 reads TGTGCCAGCTGTCTCCTTGGGACTAGCGGGGCGGATACGCAGTATTTT. Amino acids: CASCLLGTSGADTQYF.

The rearrangement links TRBV5-1 to TRBJ2-7; D might be TRBD2 (6 bases). V was pared by 0 bases and J by 5 bases, with 9 bases between. Germline CDR1 SGHRS, CDR2 YFSETQ. The CDR3 is 13 residues long. The CDR3 reads CASSLALAHEQYF. The CDR3 DNA sequence: TGCGCCAGCAGCTTGGCACTAGCCCACGAGCAGTACTTC.

The chain employs TRBV5-4 and TRBJ2-5; D might be TRBD2 (5 bases). Germline V gene lookup returns CDR1 SGHNT and CDR2 YYREEE (reference sequence). Trimming took off 5 bases at V and 2 bases at J, with 16 bases between the two ends. The CDR3 runs to 15 residues. The CDR3 bases are TGTGCCAGCAGGTTGTGGACTCGGGGACAAGAGACCCAGTACTTC. Its protein product is CASRLWTRGQETQYF. Combining the CDR3 with reference TRBV5-4 and TRBJ2-5 gives the whole variable domain ETGVTQSPTHLIKTRGQQVTLRCSSQSGHNTVSWYQQALGQGPQFIFQYYREEENGRGNFPPRFSGLQFPNYSSELNVNALELDDSALYLCASRLWTRGQETQYFGPGTRLLVL.

This sequence joins TRBV9 and TRBJ2-2, with TRBD2 matching 12 bases. CDR1 and CDR2 (germline): SGDLS, YYNGEE. This CDR3 spans 17 amino acids. V shed 6 bases and J 4 bases; nucleotides not matched to a gene: 10. For the CDR3, the DNA is TGTGCCAGCACCCCGACTAGCGGGAGATCGGTCACCGGGGAGCTGTTTTTT. Its translation: CASTPTSGRSVTGELFF. The full variable domain, its missing parts supplied by reference TRBV9 and TRBJ2-2, is DSGVTQTPKHLITATGQRVTLRCSPRSGDLSVYWYQQSLDQGLQFLIQYYNGEERAKGNILERFSAQQFPDLHSELNLSSLELGDSALYFCASTPTSGRSVTGELFFGEGSRLTVL.

The chain joins TRBV28 to TRBJ2-1; 8 positions match TRBD2. Trimming at V came to 4 bases and at J to 13 bases, leaving 6 bases not matched to a gene. CDR1 and CDR2 from the germline V gene are MDHEN and SYDVKM. The CDR3 is made up of 12 amino acids. CDR3 residues: CASSSSGRPQFF. The DNA for the CDR3 is TGTGCCAGCAGTTCGAGCGGGAGACCACAGTTCTTC.

The chain links TRBV5-6 to TRBJ1-5; D is undetermined. The CDR3 spans 16 residues. Per the germline V gene, CDR1 is SGHDT and CDR2 is YYEEEE. Trimming removed 1 base from V and 0 bases from J, with 11 bases in between. CDR3 protein: CASSLTTGDSNQPQHF. The DNA for the CDR3 is TGTGCCAGCAGCTTGACTACCGGGGATAGCAATCAGCCCCAGCATTTT.

The chain is built from TRBV10-1 and TRBJ2-3; possible D gene TRBD2, 6 bases. V lost 4 bases, J lost 2 bases, and 7 bases lay in between. The CDR3 sequence is 13 residues long. From germline, CDR1 is WNHNN and CDR2 SYGVQD (reference sequence). CDR3 region: CASSGGLTDTQYF. CDR3 nucleotide sequence: TGCGCCAGCAGTGGGGGACTCACAGATACGCAGTATTTT.